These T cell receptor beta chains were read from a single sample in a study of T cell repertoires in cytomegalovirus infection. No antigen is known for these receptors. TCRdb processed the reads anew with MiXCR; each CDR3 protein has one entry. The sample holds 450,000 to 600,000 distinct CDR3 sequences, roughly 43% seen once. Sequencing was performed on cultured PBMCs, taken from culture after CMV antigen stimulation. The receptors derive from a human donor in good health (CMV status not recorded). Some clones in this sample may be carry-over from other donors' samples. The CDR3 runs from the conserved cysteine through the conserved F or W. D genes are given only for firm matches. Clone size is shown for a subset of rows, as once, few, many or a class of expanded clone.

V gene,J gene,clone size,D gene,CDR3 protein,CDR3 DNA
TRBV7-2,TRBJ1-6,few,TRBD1,CASSYRRGPTYNSPLHF,TGTGCCAGCAGCTATAGGAGGGGGCCAACCTATAATTCACCCCTCCACTTT
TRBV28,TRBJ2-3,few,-,CASSFGQNTDTQYF,TGTGCCAGCAGTTTCGGACAGAACACAGATACGCAGTATTTT
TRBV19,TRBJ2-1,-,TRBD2,CASNPPGRAGHNEQFF,TGTGCCAGTAACCCCCCCGGCCGAGCGGGACACAATGAGCAGTTCTTC
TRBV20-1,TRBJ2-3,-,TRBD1,CSVIGTGNTDTQYF,TGCAGTGTTATCGGGACAGGGAACACAGATACGCAGTATTTT
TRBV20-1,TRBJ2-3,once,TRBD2,CSASPGLTTQYF,TGCAGTGCTAGTCCGGGACTAACTACGCAGTATTTT
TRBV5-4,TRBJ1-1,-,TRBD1,CASSEGALNTEAFF,TGTGCCAGCAGCGAGGGGGCATTGAACACTGAAGCTTTCTTT
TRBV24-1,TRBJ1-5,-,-,CATSDYGDQPQHF,TGTGCCACCAGTGATTATGGGGATCAGCCCCAGCATTTT
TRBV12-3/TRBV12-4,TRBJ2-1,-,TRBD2,CASRGTSGGEQFF,TGTGCCAGCAGGGGGACTAGCGGGGGTGAGCAGTTCTTC
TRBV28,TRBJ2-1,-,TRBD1,CASRWTGSGEQFF,TGTGCCAGCAGATGGACAGGGTCGGGGGAGCAGTTCTTC
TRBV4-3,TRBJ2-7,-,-,CASSQEGDKSYEQYF,TGCGCCAGCAGCCAAGAGGGGGACAAGTCCTACGAGCAGTACTTC
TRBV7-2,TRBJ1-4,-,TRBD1,CASSLSGQSNEKLFF,TGTGCCAGCAGCCTGTCGGGACAGTCTAATGAAAAACTGTTTTTT
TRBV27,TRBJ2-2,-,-,CASSLGFGTGELFF,TGTGCCAGCAGTTTGGGCTTCGGAACCGGGGAGCTGTTTTTT
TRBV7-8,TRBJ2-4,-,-,CASSLVAGAKNIQYF,TGTGCCAGCAGCTTAGTCGCAGGGGCCAAAAACATTCAGTACTTC
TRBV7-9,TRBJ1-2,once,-,CASSHPGPSNYGYTF,TGTGCCAGCAGCCACCCGGGCCCCAGTAACTATGGCTACACCTTC
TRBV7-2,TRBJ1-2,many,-,CASSLDGQQMGYTF,TGTGCCAGCAGCTTAGACGGACAGCAGATGGGCTACACCTTC
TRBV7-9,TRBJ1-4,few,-,CASSLGPGTNEKLFF,TGTGCCAGCAGCTTAGGTCCCGGGACTAATGAAAAACTGTTTTTT
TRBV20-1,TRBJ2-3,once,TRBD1,CSASGLGQGTDTQYF,TGCAGTGCTAGCGGTCTGGGACAGGGCACAGATACGCAGTATTTT
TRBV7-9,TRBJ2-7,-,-,CASSLASPPLYEQYF,TGTGCCAGCAGCTTAGCCTCTCCTCCCCTCTACGAGCAGTACTTC
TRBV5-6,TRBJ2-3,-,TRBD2,CASSLSGRAGVTQYF,TGTGCCAGCAGCTTGAGCGGGAGGGCCGGGGTTACGCAGTATTTT
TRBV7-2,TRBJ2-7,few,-,CASSLDSSNPYEQYF,TGTGCCAGCAGCTTGGACTCTAGTAATCCCTACGAGCAGTACTTC
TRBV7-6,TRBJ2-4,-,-,CASSSSRADIQYF,TGTGCCAGCAGCTCCAGCAGGGCGGACATTCAGTACTTC
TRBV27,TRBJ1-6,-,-,CASNRVSSYNSPLHF,TGTGCCAGCAATCGAGTGAGCTCCTATAATTCACCCCTCCACTTT
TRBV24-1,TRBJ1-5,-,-,CATVTGYQPQHF,TGTGCCACCGTAACAGGGTATCAGCCCCAGCATTTT
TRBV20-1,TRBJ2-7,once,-,CSALGLKSSYEQYF,TGCAGTGCTTTGGGGCTGAAGAGCTCCTACGAGCAGTACTTC
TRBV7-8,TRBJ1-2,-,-,CASSFSPGPYGYTF,TGTGCCAGCAGCTTCTCCCCGGGGCCCTATGGCTACACCTTC
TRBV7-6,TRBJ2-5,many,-,CASSLIGETQYF,TGTGCCAGCAGCCTTATAGGAGAGACCCAGTACTTC